Listed below are T cell receptor beta chains from one sample, sequenced in a study of T-cell memory formation after mild COVID-19. TCRdb ran MiXCR on the 5' RACE reads and lists one entry per CDR3 protein. This repertoire shows 550,000 to 600,000 distinct CDR3 sequences, 15% to 20% found once; its top ten account for roughly 8%. Material: PBMCs or a T cell subset sorted from them (not recorded which). The source is an adult woman who had mild COVID-19 (a few samples of this study predate the infection). Cell type and time point are not known. Each CDR3 is given with its conserved first and last residue. The D gene is left open where the match is weak. Some rows have no size entry. The others give once, few or many, or a class for an expanded clone.

size: NA; J: TRBJ1-1; D: NA; V: TRBV20-1; DNA: TGCAGTGTGGGTTTGCAGGGCGTCACTGAAGCTTTCTTT; CDR3: CSVGLQGVTEAFF
size: many; J: TRBJ2-1; D: NA; V: TRBV6-1; DNA: TGTGCCAGCAGTGAACCCCGACTTCATAGCGGCAAGAACAATGAGCAGTTCTTC; CDR3: CASSEPRLHSGKNNEQFF
size: NA; J: TRBJ1-1; D: NA; V: TRBV18; DNA: TGTGCCAGCTCACCATTAGAGCTCACTGAAGCTTTCTTT; CDR3: CASSPLELTEAFF
size: NA; J: TRBJ2-5; D: NA; V: TRBV7-2; DNA: TGTGCCAGCAGCTTAGGGGGCTTTGGGGTAAAAGAGACCCAGTACTTC; CDR3: CASSLGGFGVKETQYF
size: NA; J: TRBJ2-1; D: TRBD2; V: TRBV5-6; DNA: TGTGCCAGCAGCTCTACTAGCGGGAGGTTTAATGAGCAGTTCTTC; CDR3: CASSSTSGRFNEQFF
size: NA; J: TRBJ1-1; D: NA; V: TRBV18; DNA: TGTGCCAGCTCACCACAGAAGGTTTCCGTCGGGAGGGACACTGAAGCTTTCTTT; CDR3: CASSPQKVSVGRDTEAFF
size: NA; J: TRBJ2-2; D: NA; V: TRBV15; DNA: TGTGCCACCAGCAGAGATCCTGGACAGACCACCGGGGAGCTGTTTTTT; CDR3: CATSRDPGQTTGELFF
size: NA; J: TRBJ2-7; D: NA; V: TRBV5-1; DNA: TGCGCCAGCAGCTCCTTGGGACATACGGGTGGCGAGCAGTACTTC; CDR3: CASSSLGHTGGEQYF
size: few; J: TRBJ2-1; D: TRBD2; V: TRBV5-5; DNA: TGTGCCAGCAGCTTCGGGGGGACTAGCGGGAATTTCAATGAGCAGTTCTTC; CDR3: CASSFGGTSGNFNEQFF
size: NA; J: TRBJ2-5; D: NA; V: TRBV5-1; DNA: TGCGCCAGCAGCGCGCGGACGGACCAAGAGACCCAGTACTTC; CDR3: CASSARTDQETQYF